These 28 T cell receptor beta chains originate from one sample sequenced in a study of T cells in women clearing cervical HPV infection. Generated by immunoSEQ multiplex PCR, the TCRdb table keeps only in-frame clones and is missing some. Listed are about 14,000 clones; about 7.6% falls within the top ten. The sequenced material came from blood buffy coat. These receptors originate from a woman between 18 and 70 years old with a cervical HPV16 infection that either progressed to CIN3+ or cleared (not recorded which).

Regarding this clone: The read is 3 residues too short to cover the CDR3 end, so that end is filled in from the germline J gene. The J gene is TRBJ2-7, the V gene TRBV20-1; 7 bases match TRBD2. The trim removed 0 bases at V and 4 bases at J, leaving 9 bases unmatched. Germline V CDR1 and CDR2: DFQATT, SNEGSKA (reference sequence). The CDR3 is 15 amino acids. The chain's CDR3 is CSARDRLAASYEQYF. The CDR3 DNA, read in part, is TGCAGTGCTAGAGATAGGCTAGCGGCATCATACGAG.

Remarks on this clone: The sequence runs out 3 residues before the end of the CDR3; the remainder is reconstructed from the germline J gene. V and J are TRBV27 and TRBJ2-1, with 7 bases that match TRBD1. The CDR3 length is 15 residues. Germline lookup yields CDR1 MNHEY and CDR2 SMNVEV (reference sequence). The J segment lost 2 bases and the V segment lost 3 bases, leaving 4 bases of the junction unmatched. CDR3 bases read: TGTGCCAGCAGTTTTGGGACAGTTCCCTACAATGAG. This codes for CASSFGTVPYNE. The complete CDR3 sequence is CASSFGTVPYNEQFF.

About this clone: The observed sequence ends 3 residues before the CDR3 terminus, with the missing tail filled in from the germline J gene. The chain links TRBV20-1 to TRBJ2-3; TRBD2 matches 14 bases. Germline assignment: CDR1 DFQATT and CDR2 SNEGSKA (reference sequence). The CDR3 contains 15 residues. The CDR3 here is CSAHRLAGGVETQYF. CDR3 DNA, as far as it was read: TGCAGTGCACACCGACTAGCGGGGGGGGTAGAGACG.

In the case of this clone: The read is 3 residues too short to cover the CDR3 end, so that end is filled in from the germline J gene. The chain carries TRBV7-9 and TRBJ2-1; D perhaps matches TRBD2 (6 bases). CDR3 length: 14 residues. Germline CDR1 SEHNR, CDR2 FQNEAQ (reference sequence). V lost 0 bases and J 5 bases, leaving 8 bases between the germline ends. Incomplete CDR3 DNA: TGTGCCAGCAGCTTAGCGGGACTTCACAATGAG. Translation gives CASSLAGLHNE. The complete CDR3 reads CASSLAGLHNEQFF.

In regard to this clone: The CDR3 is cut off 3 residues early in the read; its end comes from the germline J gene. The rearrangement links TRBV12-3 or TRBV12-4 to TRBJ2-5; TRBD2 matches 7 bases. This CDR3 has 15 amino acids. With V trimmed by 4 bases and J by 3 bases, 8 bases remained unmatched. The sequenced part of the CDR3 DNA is TGTGCCAGCAGTTCTCCAGCTAGCGGAAAAGAGACC. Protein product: CASSSPASGKET. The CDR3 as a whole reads CASSSPASGKETQYF.

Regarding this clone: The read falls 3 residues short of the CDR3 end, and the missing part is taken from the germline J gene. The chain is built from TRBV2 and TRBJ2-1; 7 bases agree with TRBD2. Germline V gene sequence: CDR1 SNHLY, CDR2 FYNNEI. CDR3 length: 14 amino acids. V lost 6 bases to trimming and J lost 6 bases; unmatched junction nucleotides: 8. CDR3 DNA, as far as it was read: TGTGCCAGCAGGAGGACTAGAGACGGCAATGAG. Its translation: CASRRTRDGNE. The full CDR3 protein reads CASRRTRDGNEQFF.

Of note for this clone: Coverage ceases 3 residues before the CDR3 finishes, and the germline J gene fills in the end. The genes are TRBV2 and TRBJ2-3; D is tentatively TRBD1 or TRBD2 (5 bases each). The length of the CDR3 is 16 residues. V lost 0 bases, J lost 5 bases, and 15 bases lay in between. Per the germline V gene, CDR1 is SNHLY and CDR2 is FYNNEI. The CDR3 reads CASSEARGAQIDTQYF. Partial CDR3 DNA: TGTGCCAGCAGTGAAGCGCGAGGGGCGCAGATAGATACG.

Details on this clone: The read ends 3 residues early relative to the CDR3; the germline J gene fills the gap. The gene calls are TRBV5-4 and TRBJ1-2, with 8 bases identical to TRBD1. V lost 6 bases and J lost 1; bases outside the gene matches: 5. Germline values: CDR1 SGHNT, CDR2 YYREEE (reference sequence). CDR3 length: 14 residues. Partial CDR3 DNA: TGTGCCAGCATCAATGACAGGGGTAACTATGGC. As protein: CASINDRGNYG. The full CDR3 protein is CASINDRGNYGYTF.

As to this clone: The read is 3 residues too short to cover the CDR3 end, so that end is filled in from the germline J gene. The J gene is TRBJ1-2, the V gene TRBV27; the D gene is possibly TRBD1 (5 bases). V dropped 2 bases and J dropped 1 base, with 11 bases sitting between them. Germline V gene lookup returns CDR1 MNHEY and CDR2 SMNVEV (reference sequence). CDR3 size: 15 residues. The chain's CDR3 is CASSLDGGFNYGYTF. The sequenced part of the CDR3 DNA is TGTGCCAGCAGTTTAGATGGGGGGTTTAACTATGGC.

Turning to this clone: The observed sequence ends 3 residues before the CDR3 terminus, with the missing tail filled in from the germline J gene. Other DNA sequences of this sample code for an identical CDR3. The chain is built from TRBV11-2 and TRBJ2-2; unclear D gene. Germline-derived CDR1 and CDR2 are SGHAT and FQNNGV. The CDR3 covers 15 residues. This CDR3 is CASSFNQRGDEKLFF. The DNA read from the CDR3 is TGTGCCAGCAGCTTTAATCAGAGAGGTGATGAAAAG.

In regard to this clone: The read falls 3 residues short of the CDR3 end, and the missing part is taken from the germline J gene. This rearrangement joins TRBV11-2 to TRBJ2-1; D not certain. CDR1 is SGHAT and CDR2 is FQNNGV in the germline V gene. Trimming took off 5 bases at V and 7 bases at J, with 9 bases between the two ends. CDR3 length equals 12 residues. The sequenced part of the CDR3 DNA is TGTGCCAGCAGCGTGAGAAGGAATGAG. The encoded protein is CASSVRRNE. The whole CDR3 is CASSVRRNEQFF.

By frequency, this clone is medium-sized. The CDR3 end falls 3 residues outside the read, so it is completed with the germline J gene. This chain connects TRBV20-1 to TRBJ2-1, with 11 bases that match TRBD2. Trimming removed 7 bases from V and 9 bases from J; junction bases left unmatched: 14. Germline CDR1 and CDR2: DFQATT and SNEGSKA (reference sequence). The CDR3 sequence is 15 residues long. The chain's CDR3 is CSVTQVAGGPVEQFF. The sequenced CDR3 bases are TGCAGTGTCACTCAAGTAGCGGGAGGGCCGGTTGAG.

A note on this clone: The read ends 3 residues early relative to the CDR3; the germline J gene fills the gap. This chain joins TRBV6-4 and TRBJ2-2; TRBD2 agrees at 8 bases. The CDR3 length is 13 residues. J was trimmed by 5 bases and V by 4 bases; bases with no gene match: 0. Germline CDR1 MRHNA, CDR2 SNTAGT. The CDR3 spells CASSASGTGELFF. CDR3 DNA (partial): TGTGCCAGCAGTGCTAGCGGGACCGGGGAG.

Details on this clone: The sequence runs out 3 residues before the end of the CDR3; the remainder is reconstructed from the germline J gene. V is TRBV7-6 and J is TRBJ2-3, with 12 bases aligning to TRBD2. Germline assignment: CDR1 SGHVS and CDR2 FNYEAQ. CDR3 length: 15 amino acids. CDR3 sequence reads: CASSLTSGGQETQYF. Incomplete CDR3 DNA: TGTGCCAGCAGCCTGACTAGCGGGGGTCAAGAGACG.

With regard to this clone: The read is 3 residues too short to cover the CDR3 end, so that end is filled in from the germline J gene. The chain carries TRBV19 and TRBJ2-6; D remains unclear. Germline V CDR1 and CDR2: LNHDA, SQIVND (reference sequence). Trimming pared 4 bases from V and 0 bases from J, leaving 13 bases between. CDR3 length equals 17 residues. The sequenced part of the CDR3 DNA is TGTGCCAGTAGTAGTCTTCTAGGAGCCTCTGGGGCCAACGTC. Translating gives CASSSLLGASGANV. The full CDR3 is CASSSLLGASGANVLTF.

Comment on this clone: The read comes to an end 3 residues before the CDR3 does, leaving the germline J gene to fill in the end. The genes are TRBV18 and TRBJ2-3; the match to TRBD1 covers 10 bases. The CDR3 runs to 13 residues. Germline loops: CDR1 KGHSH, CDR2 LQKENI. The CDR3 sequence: CASAGTGEETQYF. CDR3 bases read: TGTGCCAGCGCAGGGACAGGGGAGGAGACG. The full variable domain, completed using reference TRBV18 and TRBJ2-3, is NAGVMQNPRHLVRRRGQEARLRCSPMKGHSHVYWYRQLPEEGLKFMVYLQKENIIDESGMPKERFSAEFPKEGPSILRIQQVVRGDSAAYFCASAGTGEETQYFGPGTRLTVL.

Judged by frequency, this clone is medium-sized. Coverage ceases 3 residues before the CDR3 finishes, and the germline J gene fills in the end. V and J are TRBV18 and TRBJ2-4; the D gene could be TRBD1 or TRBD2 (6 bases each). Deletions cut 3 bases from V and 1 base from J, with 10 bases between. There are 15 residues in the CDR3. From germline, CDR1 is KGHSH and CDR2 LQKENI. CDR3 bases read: TGTGCCAGCTCACCGACAGGAGGGGCCAAAAACATT. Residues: CASSPTGGAKNI. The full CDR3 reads CASSPTGGAKNIQYF.

The CDR3 region is CASSPNQVNSGANVLFF. The CDR3 DNA, read in part, is TGTGCCAGCTCACCGAATCAGGTTAACTCTGGGGCCAACGTG. The rearrangement joins TRBV18 to TRBJ2-2, with D perhaps TRBD1 (5 bases). The CDR3 is cut off 3 residues early in the read; its end comes from the germline J gene. The germline gives CDR1 KGHSH, CDR2 LQKENI. There are 17 residues in the CDR3.

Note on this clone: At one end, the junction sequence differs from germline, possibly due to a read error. The CDR3 loop is CSSSYDTAYEQYF. The sequenced CDR3 bases are TGTTCCAGCAGCTATGACACGGCCTACGAG. J is TRBJ2-7 and V is TRBV7-9; D unresolved. The read stops 3 residues short of the end of the CDR3; the missing end is completed from the germline J gene. The length of the CDR3 is 13 residues. Germline V gene data show CDR1 as SEHNR and CDR2 as FQNEAQ (reference sequence).

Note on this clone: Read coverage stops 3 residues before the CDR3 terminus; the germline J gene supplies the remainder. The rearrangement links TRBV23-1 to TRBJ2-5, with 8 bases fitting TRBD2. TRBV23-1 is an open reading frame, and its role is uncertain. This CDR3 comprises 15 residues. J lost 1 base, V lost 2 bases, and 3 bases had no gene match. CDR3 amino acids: CASSQLGLAQETQYF. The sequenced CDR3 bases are TGCGCCAGCAGTCAACTCGGACTAGCCCAAGAGACC.

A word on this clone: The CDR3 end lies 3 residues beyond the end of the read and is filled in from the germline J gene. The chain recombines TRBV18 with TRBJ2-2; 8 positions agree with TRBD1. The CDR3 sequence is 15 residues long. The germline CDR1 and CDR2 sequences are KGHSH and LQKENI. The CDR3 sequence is CASSPMLDRAEKLFF. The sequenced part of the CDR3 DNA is TGTGCCAGCTCACCTATGCTGGACAGGGCAGAAAAG.

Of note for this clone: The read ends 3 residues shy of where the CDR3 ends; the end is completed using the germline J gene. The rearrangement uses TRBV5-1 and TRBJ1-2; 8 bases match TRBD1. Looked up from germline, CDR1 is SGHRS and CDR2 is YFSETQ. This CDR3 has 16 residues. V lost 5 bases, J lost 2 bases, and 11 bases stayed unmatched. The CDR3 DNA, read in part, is TGCGCCAGCAGGGATAGGACAGGGAACCTAAACTATGGC. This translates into CASRDRTGNLNYG. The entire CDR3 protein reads CASRDRTGNLNYGYTF. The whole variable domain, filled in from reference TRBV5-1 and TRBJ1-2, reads KAGVTQTPRYLIKTRGQQVTLSCSPISGHRSVSWYQQTPGQGLQFLFEYFSETQRNKGNFPGRFSGRQFSNSRSEMNVSTLELGDSALYLCASRDRTGNLNYGYTFGSGTRLTVV.

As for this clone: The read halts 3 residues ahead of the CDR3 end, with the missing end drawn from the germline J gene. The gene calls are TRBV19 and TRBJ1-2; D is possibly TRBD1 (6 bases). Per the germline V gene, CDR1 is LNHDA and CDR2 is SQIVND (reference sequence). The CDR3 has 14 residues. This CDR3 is CASSSGGLDNDYTF. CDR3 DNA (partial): TGTGCCAGTAGTAGCGGGGGCCTCGACAATGAC. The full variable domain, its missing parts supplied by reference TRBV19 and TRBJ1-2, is DGGITQSPKYLFRKEGQNVTLSCEQNLNHDAMYWYRQDPGQGLRLIYYSQIVNDFQKGDIAEGYSVSREKKESFPLTVTSAQKNPTAFYLCASSSGGLDNDYTFGSGTRLTVV.

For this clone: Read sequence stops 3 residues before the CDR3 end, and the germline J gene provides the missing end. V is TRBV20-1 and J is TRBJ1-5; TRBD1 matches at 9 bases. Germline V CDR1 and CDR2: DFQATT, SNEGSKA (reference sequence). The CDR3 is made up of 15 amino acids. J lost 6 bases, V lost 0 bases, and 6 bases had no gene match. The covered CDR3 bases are TGCAGTGCTAGAGATGGGGGGACAGGGAGTCAGCCC. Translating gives CSARDGGTGSQP. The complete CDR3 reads CSARDGGTGSQPQHF.

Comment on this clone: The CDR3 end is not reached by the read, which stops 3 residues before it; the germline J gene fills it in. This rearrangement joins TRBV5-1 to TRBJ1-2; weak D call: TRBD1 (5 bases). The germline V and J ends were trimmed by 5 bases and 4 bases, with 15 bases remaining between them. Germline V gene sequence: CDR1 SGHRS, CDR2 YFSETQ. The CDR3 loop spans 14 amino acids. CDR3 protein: CASSSSPDSYGYTF. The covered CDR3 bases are TGCGCCAGCAGTAGCTCACCCGACAGCTATGGC.

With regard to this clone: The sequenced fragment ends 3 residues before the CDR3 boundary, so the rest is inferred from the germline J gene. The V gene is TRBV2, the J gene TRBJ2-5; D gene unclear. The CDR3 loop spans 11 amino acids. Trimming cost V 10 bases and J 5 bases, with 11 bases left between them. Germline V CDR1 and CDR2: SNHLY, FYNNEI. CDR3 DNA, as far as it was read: TGTGCCACGTCAGGCTGGGAGACC. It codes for CATSGWET. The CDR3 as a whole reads CATSGWETQYF.

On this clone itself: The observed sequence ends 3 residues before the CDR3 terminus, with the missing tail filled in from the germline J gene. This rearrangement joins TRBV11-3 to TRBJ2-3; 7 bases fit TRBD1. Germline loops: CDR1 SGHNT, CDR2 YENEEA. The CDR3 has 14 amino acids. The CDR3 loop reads CASSPSSGGETQYF. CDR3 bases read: TGTGCCAGCAGCCCCTCCTCAGGGGGAGAGACG.

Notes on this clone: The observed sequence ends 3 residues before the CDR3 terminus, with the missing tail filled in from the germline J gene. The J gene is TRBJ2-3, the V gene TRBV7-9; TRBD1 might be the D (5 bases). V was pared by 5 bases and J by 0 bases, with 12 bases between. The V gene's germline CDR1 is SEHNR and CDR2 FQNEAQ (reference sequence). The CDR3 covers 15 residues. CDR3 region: CASSTSGISTDTQYF. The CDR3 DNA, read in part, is TGTGCCAGCAGCACTTCAGGGATTAGCACAGATACG.